The entry below gives a single TCR beta chain sequence along with its context. The antigen is not known. The source of the sample is a study of post-analysis software for immune sequencing data. Study-level results: Pronounced co-clustering by F measure was evident among identically batched samples. Five TRBV segments, TRBV5-6, TRBV5-1 and TRBV20-1 among them, were found more frequent in patients than controls.

Each TCR beta cDNA library carried unique molecular identifiers. A single record per CDR3 protein comes from TCRdb applying MiXCR to the PCR reads. The repertoire holds over 700,000 distinct CDR3 sequences, around 27% seen once, with roughly 0.53% in the top ten. This CDR3 contains 14 residues. Trimming shortened V by 2 bases and J by 6 bases, and 13 bases separated the two germline ends. The V gene's germline CDR1 is SGHRS and CDR2 YFSETQ. The sequence was obtained from a girl aged 5-17 years with multiple sclerosis. The V gene is TRBV5-1, the J gene TRBJ2-3, with D unresolved. Specimen: blood. CDR3 sequence (DNA): TGCGCCAGCAGCTTCGACCGAGGCTTCGATACGCAGTATTTT. It encodes CASSFDRGFDTQYF.